This T cell receptor (beta chain) was sequenced in a study of OX40 agonist ivuxolimab in advanced cancers. Study conclusions and caveats: Low levels of normalized T-cell clonal expansion also appeared in some nonresponders.

This clone was picked up a small number of times. Antigen specificity is unknown. The repertoire was sequenced with immunoSEQ multiplex PCR; TCRdb's copy has only in-frame clones and lacks some. The sample lists just over 90,000 clones; more than 85% were seen once. The sample here was CD4+ or CD8+ T cells sorted from blood, taken in a trial of the OX40 agonist ivuxolimab. This clonotype originated in an adult with an advanced solid tumor such as melanoma, head and neck, liver or kidney cancer.

CDR3 amino acids: CAWSDGDLPLHF. The CDR3 nucleotides read TGTGCCTGGAGTGATGGGGACCTACCCCTCCACTTT. V and J are TRBV30 and TRBJ1-6, with a weak D call TRBD1 (5 bases). Between the trimmed V and J ends, which lost 1 base and 12 bases, there was a span of 10 bases. CDR1 and CDR2 from the germline V gene are GTSNPN and SVGIG (reference sequence). The CDR3 is made up of 12 amino acids.